The 30 T cell receptor beta chains listed next were all sequenced from one sample in a study of blood T cell repertoires in COVID-19 (dated by TCRdb to 2020 to 2022). Libraries were made using the immunoSEQ multiplex PCR assay. The source is immuneACCESS, and TCRdb retained only in-frame sequences with V and J called. Part of the clones is not carried over; for the studies checked, unresolved V genes explain less than half of this, and the remainder is unexplained. The sample includes hundreds of thousands of clones, with over 75% observed a single time. The biggest ten clones account for about 14% of the sample. Material for sequencing was peripheral blood. These receptors all come from a human donor in a cohort sampled during active COVID-19.

This clone appeared a few times. The genes are TRBV30 and TRBJ1-5; D not certain. This CDR3 is built from 15 residues. V was pared by 5 bases and J by 1 base, with 15 bases between. Germline CDR1 and CDR2: GTSNPN and SVGIG (reference sequence). The CDR3 nucleotides read TGTGCCTGGGGCGCGGGTATCGGAAGCAATCAGCCCCAGCATTTT. Translated, it gives CAWGAGIGSNQPQHF. Full variable domain (rest looked up from reference TRBV30 and TRBJ1-5): SQTIHQWPATLVQPVGSPLSLECTVEGTSNPNLYWYRQAAGRGLQLLFYSVGIGQISSEVPQNLSASRPQDRQFILSSKKLLLSDSGFYLCAWGAGIGSNQPQHFGDGTRLSIL.

The chain is built from TRBV7-2 and TRBJ2-7; 8 nucleotides match TRBD2. Per germline, CDR1 SGHTA and CDR2 FQGNSA. The length of the CDR3 is 14 residues. V lost 4 bases and J lost 6; bases outside the gene matches: 8. The CDR3 DNA reads TGTGCCAGCAGCTGGGACGGGGGGGTGGTCGAGCAGTACTTC. This translates into CASSWDGGVVEQYF.

The chain links TRBV4-3 to TRBJ1-3; 7 nucleotides match TRBD1. Looked up from germline, CDR1 is LGHNA and CDR2 is YSLEER. With 1 base clipped from V and 2 bases from J, the junction kept 5 bases outside the gene matches. This CDR3 comprises 16 residues. This chain's CDR3 is CASSQGGQLAGNTIYF. CDR3 DNA sequence: TGCGCCAGCAGCCAAGGGGGACAGCTTGCTGGAAACACCATATATTTT.

This clone was recorded a few times. This sequence joins TRBV4-3 and TRBJ1-1; a weak D match, TRBD1 (5 bases). CDR3 size: 17 residues. Trimming stripped 0 bases from V and 1 base from J, with 15 bases between. Germline CDR1 is LGHNA and CDR2 is YSLEER. CDR3 protein: CASSQEVTALQNTEAFF. For the CDR3, the DNA is TGCGCCAGCAGCCAAGAAGTGACAGCCTTACAGAACACTGAAGCTTTCTTT.

The sample holds a few counts of this clone. This chain joins TRBV3-1 (or the pseudogene TRBV3-2) and TRBJ2-7, with TRBD2 as a possible D gene (6 bases). The CDR3 length is 15 residues. V was pared by 1 base and J by 6 bases, with 16 bases between. Germline CDR1 and CDR2: LGHDT and YNNKEL (reference sequence). CDR3 loop: CASSQGGGMGLEQYF. The CDR3 nucleotides read TGTGCCAGCAGCCAAGGCGGCGGGATGGGGCTCGAGCAGTACTTC.

The chain uses TRBV2 and TRBJ2-5; 9 bases align to TRBD1. Germline CDR1 and CDR2: SNHLY and FYNNEI. J was trimmed by 4 bases and V by 5 bases; bases with no gene match: 5. The CDR3 has 14 residues. CDR3 coding DNA: TGTGCCAGCAGTCGACAGGGGGGTGGAGAGACCCAGTACTTC. It encodes CASSRQGGGETQYF.

The chain carries TRBV7-2 and TRBJ2-7; 11 bases agree with TRBD1. V was pared by 5 bases and J by 7 bases, with 7 bases of the junction left unmatched. CDR1 is SGHTA and CDR2 is FQGNSA in the germline V gene. The CDR3 covers 14 residues. CDR3 in amino acids: CASSPGQGAREQYF. The CDR3 DNA sequence: TGTGCCAGCAGCCCCGGACAGGGGGCGAGGGAGCAGTACTTC.

A single count supports this clone. The chain carries TRBV12-3 or TRBV12-4 and TRBJ2-3; D not resolved. The CDR3 has 13 residues. V lost 6 bases and J 4 bases, leaving 11 bases between the germline ends. CDR3 amino acids: CASSPDRADTQYF. The CDR3 DNA reads as TGTGCCAGCAGCCCCGATCGCGCAGATACGCAGTATTTT.

J is TRBJ2-3 and V is TRBV6-2 or TRBV6-3, with 8 bases identical to TRBD2. The CDR3 runs to 14 residues. V trimming: 4 bases; J trimming: 6 bases; junction bases outside the gene matches: 6. The germline gives CDR1 MNHEY, CDR2 SVGEGT. The chain's CDR3 is CASSSGLVFDTQYF. The CDR3 coding sequence is TGTGCCAGCAGTTCGGGACTAGTATTTGATACGCAGTATTTT.

The gene calls are TRBV28 and TRBJ2-7, with 7 nucleotides matching TRBD2. The length of the CDR3 is 15 residues. The V segment lost 2 bases and the J segment 5 bases; nucleotides outside the gene matches: 9. Germline V gene data show CDR1 as MDHEN and CDR2 as SYDVKM. The CDR3 sequence: CASSLVSGGRNEQYF. The CDR3 bases are TGTGCCAGCAGTTTAGTATCGGGAGGCAGGAACGAGCAGTACTTC.

The chain recombines TRBV20-1 with TRBJ1-4; D perhaps matches TRBD1 (5 bases). CDR1 is DFQATT and CDR2 is SNEGSKA in the germline V gene (reference sequence). There are 14 residues in the CDR3. V was trimmed by 3 bases and J by 1 base, leaving 9 bases between them. CDR3 loop: CSASPGGTNEKLFF. CDR3 DNA: TGCAGTGCTAGTCCCGGGGGAACTAATGAAAAACTGTTTTTT.

V usage is TRBV19 and J usage is TRBJ2-5, with D possibly matching TRBD1 (5 bases). Trimming pared 5 bases from V and 4 bases from J, leaving 14 bases between. The CDR3 spans 14 residues. Germline-derived CDR1 and CDR2 are LNHDA and SQIVND (reference sequence). The CDR3 coding sequence is TGTGCCAGTAGTCCCTGGGGCCGGAGAGAGACCCAGTACTTC. Amino acid sequence: CASSPWGRRETQYF.

V usage is TRBV6-4 and J usage is TRBJ2-1, with TRBD2 as a possible D gene (5 bases). V gave up 10 bases and J gave up 4 bases, with 20 bases separating them. Per germline, CDR1 MRHNA and CDR2 SNTAGT. The CDR3 is 15 amino acids. CDR3 DNA: TGTGCCACCGCCCCAACTAGAGGAGGTTACAATGAGCAGTTCTTC. Amino acid sequence: CATAPTRGGYNEQFF.

The chain carries TRBV12-3 or TRBV12-4 and TRBJ2-7, with D uncertain. The CDR3 is 13 amino acids. V was trimmed by 5 bases and J by 1 base, leaving 9 bases between them. As DNA, the CDR3 is TGTGCCAGCAGTCACTTAGTGTCCTACGAGCAGTACTTC. This encodes CASSHLVSYEQYF.

The CDR3 sequence is CASSQELSGSNQPQHF. The CDR3 bases are TGCGCCAGCAGCCAAGAGTTGTCAGGTAGCAATCAGCCCCAGCATTTT. The chain combines TRBV4-1 with TRBJ1-5, with D unclear. Germline V gene lookup returns CDR1 MGHRA and CDR2 YSYEKL. V was pared by 0 bases and J by 0 bases, with 9 bases between. The CDR3 runs 16 residues.

This chain uses TRBV7-2 with TRBJ2-1, with 14 bases matching TRBD2. V lost 2 bases, J lost 7 bases, and 1 base stayed unmatched. Germline V gene lookup returns CDR1 SGHTA and CDR2 FQGNSA. The CDR3 covers 15 residues. CDR3 DNA: TGTGCCAGCAGCTTAAGGACTAGCGGGAGGAATGAGCAGTTCTTC. Protein product: CASSLRTSGRNEQFF.

The chain employs TRBV9 and TRBJ2-2; 8 nucleotides align to TRBD2. The ends lost 4 bases at V and 3 bases at J; junction bases unmatched: 14. The CDR3 loop spans 18 amino acids. CDR1 SGDLS and CDR2 YYNGEE come from the germline V gene. CDR3 protein: CASSPSFTSGVYTGELFF. In DNA form, the CDR3 reads TGTGCCAGCAGCCCTAGTTTTACTAGCGGAGTGTACACCGGGGAGCTGTTTTTT.

This clone showed up just once. V is TRBV18 and J is TRBJ1-1; tentative D call: TRBD1 (5 bases). Trimming took off 3 bases at V and 6 bases at J, with 14 bases between the two ends. The CDR3 is made up of 14 amino acids. Per the germline V gene, CDR1 is KGHSH and CDR2 is LQKENI. The CDR3 region is CASSPPYGGAEAFF. CDR3 in DNA: TGTGCCAGCTCACCTCCCTACGGGGGGGCTGAAGCTTTCTTT. Together with reference TRBV18 and TRBJ1-1, the CDR3 gives the full variable domain: NAGVMQNPRHLVRRRGQEARLRCSPMKGHSHVYWYRQLPEEGLKFMVYLQKENIIDESGMPKERFSAEFPKEGPSILRIQQVVRGDSAAYFCASSPPYGGAEAFFGQGTRLTVV.

This clone was seen more than once but under ten times. The rearrangement joins TRBV2 to TRBJ2-4; D gene ambiguous. The V end lost 5 bases, the J end lost 3 bases, and 14 bases lay between the germline ends. CDR3 size: 15 residues. Germline V gene sequence: CDR1 SNHLY, CDR2 FYNNEI. CDR3 protein: CASSSDRGLKNIQYF. DNA for the CDR3: TGTGCCAGCAGTTCTGACCGCGGTCTCAAAAACATTCAGTACTTC. Full variable domain (rest looked up from reference TRBV2 and TRBJ2-4): EPEVTQTPSHQVTQMGQEVILRCVPISNHLYFYWYRQILGQKVEFLVSFYNNEISEKSEIFDDQFSVERPDGSNFTLKIRSTKLEDSAMYFCASSSDRGLKNIQYFGAGTRLSVL.

The CDR3 region is CASSSRVRSGNTIYF. The CDR3 nucleotides read TGTGCCAGCTCCTCCCGTGTGCGCTCTGGAAACACCATATATTTT. The V gene is TRBV5-8, the J gene TRBJ1-3, with D unclear. Germline V lookup: CDR1 SGHTS, CDR2 YDEGEE. This CDR3 spans 15 amino acids. Trimming took 7 bases from V and 0 from J, leaving 14 bases between them.

The chain links TRBV2 to TRBJ1-6, with 11 bases identical to TRBD1. Germline CDR1 and CDR2: SNHLY and FYNNEI. The CDR3 spans 15 residues. Trimming cost V 4 bases and J 9 bases; bases outside gene matches: 5. CDR3 sequence (DNA): TGTGCCAGCAGTGGGACAGGGGGCGGTTTTTCACCCCTCCACTTT. It encodes CASSGTGGGFSPLHF.

J is TRBJ2-1 and V is TRBV9; 8 bases match TRBD2. The J segment lost 11 bases and the V segment lost 2 bases, leaving 9 bases of the junction unmatched. The CDR3 length is 14 residues. Germline V CDR1 and CDR2: SGDLS, YYNGEE. CDR3 region: CASSVLAGGLQQFF. The CDR3 DNA follows: TGTGCCAGCAGCGTTTTGGCGGGGGGACTGCAGCAGTTCTTC.

The chain recombines TRBV27 with TRBJ2-7; D is perhaps TRBD1 (5 bases). The CDR3 sequence is 13 residues long. The V gene's germline CDR1 is MNHEY and CDR2 SMNVEV (reference sequence). V was shortened by 7 bases and J by 1 base, with 11 bases between the two germline ends. This CDR3 reads CASTPQGSYEQYF. The CDR3, as DNA: TGTGCCAGCACCCCCCAGGGTTCCTACGAGCAGTACTTC.

The chain recombines TRBV28 with TRBJ2-7; D is perhaps TRBD2 (6 bases). This CDR3 has 13 amino acids. Germline V gene sequence: CDR1 MDHEN, CDR2 SYDVKM. V lost 3 bases to trimming and J lost 6 bases, with 12 bases between them. CDR3 protein: CASSLYRGGEQYF. The DNA of the CDR3 is TGTGCCAGCAGTTTGTATCGGGGAGGCGAGCAGTACTTC.

The rearrangement links TRBV21-1 to TRBJ2-5; TRBD2 was called by the table and not checked on the DNA. TRBV21-1 is reported as a pseudogene. This CDR3 spans 17 amino acids. DNA of the CDR3: TGTGCCAGCAGCAAAAGGAAGGGACTACGTCGACAAGAGACCCAGTACTTC. Translated, it gives CASSKRKGLRRQETQYF.

The rearrangement uses TRBV3-1 (or the pseudogene TRBV3-2) and TRBJ2-5; 11 bases line up with TRBD2. The CDR3 totals 16 residues. The V and J ends lost 6 bases and 4 bases, in that order; junction bases with no gene match: 10. Germline V lookup: CDR1 LGHDT, CDR2 YNNKEL (reference sequence). The CDR3 DNA follows: TGTGCCAGCAGTCGCCTTAGCGGGAGGGTAGGAGAGACCCAGTACTTC. It translates to CASSRLSGRVGETQYF.

The V call is TRBV9, the J call TRBJ2-2; D gene unclear. Germline V gene data show CDR1 as SGDLS and CDR2 as YYNGEE. Trimming removed 0 bases at V and 3 bases at J, with 6 bases between. The CDR3 is made up of 14 amino acids. DNA for the CDR3: TGTGCCAGCAGCGTAGAGCTAGACACCGGGGAGCTGTTTTTT. It codes for CASSVELDTGELFF.

The CDR3: CASGSGYNSPLHF. The CDR3, as DNA: TGTGCCAGTGGGTCGGGTTATAATTCACCCCTCCACTTT. The chain combines TRBV27 with TRBJ1-6; D is undetermined. Trimming left V 9 bases short and J 4 bases short, with 10 bases between. This CDR3 has 13 residues. The germline CDR1 and CDR2 sequences are MNHEY and SMNVEV (reference sequence).

The V call is TRBV7-6, the J call TRBJ2-2, with 10 bases aligning to TRBD1. This CDR3 comprises 15 residues. Looked up from germline, CDR1 is SGHVS and CDR2 is FNYEAQ. The V segment lost 0 bases and the J segment 5 bases; nucleotides outside the gene matches: 0. The CDR3 here is CASSLAGQGTGELFF. The CDR3 coding sequence is TGTGCCAGCAGCTTAGCGGGACAGGGGACCGGGGAGCTGTTTTTT.

The chain has TRBV7-9 and TRBJ1-2; D may be TRBD1 (5 bases). This CDR3 spans 13 amino acids. The V gene lost 6 bases and the J gene lost 2 bases, with 10 bases spanning the gap. Germline V gene data show CDR1 as SEHNR and CDR2 as FQNEAQ (reference sequence). The CDR3 spells CASRPGLNYGYTF. Written as DNA, the CDR3 is TGTGCCAGCAGGCCGGGACTAAACTATGGCTACACCTTC.